This T cell receptor beta chain originates from a study of molecular identifiers for immune sequencing clone quantification. Study details: Replicates split RNA from roughly 21,000 or 96,000 naive CD8 cells five ways, and the researchers sequenced four portions.

Study results and caveats: Clones above 20 RNA copies held over 97% of effector molecules, under 1% in naive cells. Among about a million naive cells, spiked Jurkat TCR RNA from a single cell was reportedly detectable.

Details on this clonotype: Its specificity is not known. At one end, the junction sequence differs from germline, possibly due to a read error.

Germline V CDR1 and CDR2: MGHRA, YSYEKL. The CDR3 length is 15 residues. Each CDR3 protein is one row after TCRdb ran MiXCR on the PCR reads. The sample consists of a few hundred thousand distinct CDR3 sequences, 20% to 25% of them appearing once. This chain uses TRBV4-1 with TRBJ2-1; 7 nucleotides match TRBD1. The material sequenced was naive CD8+ T cells from blood, with Jurkat cell RNA spiked in. The subset was: FACS-sorted CD8+CD4-CCR7+CD45RA+ naive T cells. The TCR sequence derives from a human donor in good health. Some libraries in this study had Jurkat cell RNA spiked in. The CDR3 DNA reads as TGCGCCAGCGGCCACGAACCGACAGGGCGCAATGAGCAGTTCTTC. Protein product: CASGHEPTGRNEQFF.